These 2 T cell receptor beta chains were sequenced from one sample in a study of blood T cell repertoires in COVID-19. Generated by immunoSEQ multiplex PCR, the TCRdb table keeps only in-frame clones and is missing some. Of fewer than 200,000 clones listed, over 80% are singletons. Sample: peripheral blood. These receptors all stem from a woman in her sixties or seventies with COVID-19, enrolled during active disease.

This chain connects TRBV6-5 to TRBJ2-1; D possibly corresponds to TRBD2 (5 bases). The ends were cut back, 2 bases at V and 12 bases at J, with 8 bases in the middle. CDR3 length equals 11 residues. Germline V gene data show CDR1 as MNHEY and CDR2 as SVGAGI. The CDR3 region is CASSYVGGQFF. The CDR3, as DNA: TGTGCCAGCAGTTACGTCGGAGGGCAGTTCTTC.

Written as DNA, the CDR3 is TGTGCCAGCAGCCCAAGAGGGGGAGCCTACGAGCAGTACTTC. Protein: CASSPRGGAYEQYF. The chain couples TRBV28 to TRBJ2-7, with D perhaps TRBD1 (6 bases). Germline assignment: CDR1 MDHEN and CDR2 SYDVKM. Trimming stripped 6 bases from V and 2 bases from J, with 14 bases between. This CDR3 is 14 amino acids long.